Listed below are T cell receptor beta chains from one sample, sequenced in a study of shared clonotypes between healthy human individuals. The table came from immunoSEQ multiplex PCR; TCRdb's copy has only in-frame clones and leaves some out. Of about 1,800,000 clones in the sample, over 85% were seen once. Input material: naive CD8+ T cells sorted from blood. These receptors all stem from a man between 18 and 29 years old in good health. CDR3s include the opening cysteine and the closing phenylalanine or tryptophan. D genes are given only for firm matches. Only part of the rows carry a size: once, few, many, or a class if the clone is expanded.

.	TRBV7-8	TRBJ1-2	.	CASSSGQLSVAGDYGYTF	TGTGCCAGCAGCTCAGGTCAGCTTAGCGTGGCAGGGGACTATGGCTACACCTTC
.	TRBV27	TRBJ1-5	.	CASSPQDSLQPQHF	TGTGCCAGCAGTCCGCAAGATAGCCTTCAGCCCCAGCATTTT
.	TRBV27	TRBJ2-3	.	CASSSLPSSGGLTDTQYF	TGTGCCAGCAGTTCCCTCCCTAGCTCCGGGGGGCTCACAGATACGCAGTATTTT
.	TRBV6-5	TRBJ2-7	.	CASSYTGGEQYF	TGTGCCAGCAGTTACACTGGGGGCGAGCAGTACTTC
.	TRBV15	TRBJ2-7	.	CATSILRDGEQYF	TGTGCCACCAGCATACTCCGGGACGGCGAGCAGTACTTC
.	TRBV7-9	TRBJ2-7	.	CASSLDPNHYEQYF	TGTGCCAGCAGCTTAGATCCCAATCACTACGAGCAGTACTTC
TRBD2	TRBV6-5	TRBJ2-7	.	CASRPLAEGGEQYF	TGTGCCAGCAGGCCACTAGCGGAAGGAGGCGAGCAGTACTTC
.	TRBV27	TRBJ2-1	few	CASSPQTWGLEQFF	TGTGCCAGCAGTCCCCAAACTTGGGGGCTTGAGCAGTTCTTC
TRBD1	TRBV4-3	TRBJ2-5	.	CASSQGTGSQETQYF	TGCGCCAGCAGCCAGGGGACAGGGAGCCAAGAGACCCAGTACTTC
.	TRBV19	TRBJ1-1	.	CASSGQFGTEAFF	TGTGCCAGTAGCGGACAGTTTGGCACTGAAGCTTTCTTT
TRBD1	TRBV28	TRBJ1-1	once	CASSYLRQGERNTEAFF	TGTGCCAGCAGTTACCTACGACAGGGAGAACGGAACACTGAAGCTTTCTTT
.	TRBV7-9	TRBJ2-1	.	CASSARPYNEQFF	TGTGCCAGCAGCGCAAGACCCTACAATGAGCAGTTCTTC
TRBD2	TRBV13	TRBJ2-7	.	CASSLKASGSSYEQYF	TGTGCCAGCAGCTTAAAGGCTAGCGGTAGCTCCTACGAGCAGTACTTC
TRBD2	TRBV9	TRBJ2-2	.	CASSVRRGGLTGELFF	TGTGCCAGCAGCGTAAGGCGGGGGGGCCTCACCGGGGAGCTGTTTTTT
.	TRBV30	TRBJ2-2	.	CAWSGVAKDSDTGELFF	TGTGCCTGGAGTGGGGTAGCGAAAGACTCGGACACCGGGGAGCTGTTTTTT
TRBD2	TRBV5-1	TRBJ2-7	.	CASSLAGGGGYEQYF	TGCGCCAGCAGCTTGGCCGGAGGCGGGGGGTACGAGCAGTACTTC
.	TRBV27	TRBJ1-5	once	CASRPNRGVPNQPQHF	TGTGCCAGCAGGCCGAACCGGGGGGTCCCCAATCAGCCCCAGCATTTT
.	TRBV19	TRBJ1-2	.	CASSAFERYGYTF	TGTGCCAGTAGTGCGTTCGAGAGGTATGGCTACACCTTC
.	TRBV4-1	TRBJ2-5	.	CASSPLTLETQYF	TGCGCCAGCAGCCCCCTGACCCTGGAGACCCAGTACTTC
.	TRBV30	TRBJ1-2	.	CAWSLRQAPYGYTF	TGTGCCTGGAGTCTTCGACAGGCTCCGTATGGCTACACCTTC
TRBD2	TRBV4-1	TRBJ2-7	.	CASSPIAGGGYEQYF	TGCGCCAGCAGCCCAATAGCGGGGGGGGGCTACGAGCAGTACTTC
.	TRBV27	TRBJ1-1	.	CASGILSTEAFF	TGTGCCAGCGGCATCTTATCCACTGAAGCTTTCTTT
.	TRBV6-6	TRBJ2-7	.	CASRTRLDEQYF	TGTGCCAGCAGGACTAGACTAGACGAGCAGTACTTC